Listed below are T cell receptor beta chains from one sample, sequenced in a study of T-cell memory formation after mild COVID-19. TCRdb passed the 5' RACE reads through MiXCR, listing each CDR3 protein once. This table holds about 100,000 distinct CDR3 sequences, over 8.5% found once. Sequenced material: PBMCs or a T cell subset sorted from them (not recorded which). Every receptor here comes from a man aged 18 to 30 who had mild COVID-19 (a few samples of this study predate the infection). Cell type and time point are not known. Both conserved end residues are part of each CDR3. The D gene is left open where the match is weak. Size values are once, few and many counts, or a class for expanded clones, and some rows have none.

j_gene,d_gene,abundance,v_gene,CDR3nt,CDR3aa
TRBJ2-2,-,few,TRBV6-5,TGTGCCAGCAGTTACTCAATTCACGGGGAGCTGTTTTTT,CASSYSIHGELFF
TRBJ1-6,-,-,TRBV4-3,TGCGCCAGCAGAAATGCATTCGGAACCGGACGGATTGATTCACCCCTCCACTTT,CASRNAFGTGRIDSPLHF
TRBJ1-1,TRBD1,few,TRBV7-8,TGTGCCAGCAGCTCGGACAGGCTAGAAAGGAACACTGAAGCTTTCTTT,CASSSDRLERNTEAFF
TRBJ2-7,TRBD1,few,TRBV24-1,TGTGCCACCAGTGATCCCGGACAGGACCCCTACGAGCAGTACTTC,CATSDPGQDPYEQYF
TRBJ2-3,-,-,TRBV24-1,TGTGCCACCAGTGCAGGAGCGGATACACTCACAGATACGCAGTATTTT,CATSAGADTLTDTQYF
TRBJ1-1,-,-,TRBV29-1,TGCAGCGTTGTAGACGGAATTGGGGGGAACACTGAAGCTTTCTTT,CSVVDGIGGNTEAFF
TRBJ2-7,-,-,TRBV12-3/TRBV12-4,TGTGCCAGCAGCCCAACTAGAATCCTAGACGAGCAGTACTTC,CASSPTRILDEQYF
TRBJ2-1,-,few,TRBV6-5,TGTGCCAGCAGTCTAGCCGATGAGCAGTTCTTC,CASSLADEQFF
TRBJ1-5,-,few,TRBV4-2,TGTGCCAGCAGCCAAGGGGGAGAAAGCAATCAGCCCCAGCATTTT,CASSQGGESNQPQHF
TRBJ2-5,-,few,TRBV5-5,TGTGCCAGCAGCTTGCTCCTGGGGGAGACCCAGTACTTC,CASSLLLGETQYF
TRBJ2-5,-,-,TRBV5-1,TGCGCCAGCAGCTTGGTGGGACCCTACCAAGAGACCCAGTACTTC,CASSLVGPYQETQYF
TRBJ2-3,TRBD2,-,TRBV7-2,TGTGCCAGCAGCCACAGCGGGGGCCGGGCAGATACGCAGTATTTT,CASSHSGGRADTQYF
TRBJ2-2,TRBD1,-,TRBV6-2/TRBV6-3,TGTGCCAGCACCCTCCTGGGACAGCTCGGGGAGCTGTTTTTT,CASTLLGQLGELFF
TRBJ1-1,-,few,TRBV4-2,TGTGCCAGCAGCCAACGTGGACTCACTGAAGCTTTCTTT,CASSQRGLTEAFF
TRBJ2-1,TRBD1,few,TRBV5-5,TGTGCCAGCAACCTCCCGAATCAGGGGGCTAGCAGGGATGAGCAGTTCTTC,CASNLPNQGASRDEQFF
TRBJ1-1,-,-,TRBV7-9,TGTGCCAGCAGCCCATGGTCCAGTGGCACTGAAGCTTTCTTT,CASSPWSSGTEAFF
TRBJ1-6,-,-,TRBV12-3/TRBV12-4,TGTGCCAGCAGCCCCATATGGGCGGGTCCTTTTTCACCCCTCCACTTT,CASSPIWAGPFSPLHF
TRBJ2-5,-,few,TRBV29-1,TGCAGCGTTGACAGCGTTTGGGAGACCCAGTACTTC,CSVDSVWETQYF
TRBJ1-1,-,-,TRBV6-2/TRBV6-3,TGTGCCAGCAGTTACGTCTTGAACACTGAAGCTTTCTTT,CASSYVLNTEAFF
TRBJ2-3,TRBD2,few,TRBV12-3/TRBV12-4,TGTGCCAGCAGTGGGACTAGCGGGCATGATTCAGATACGCAGTATTTT,CASSGTSGHDSDTQYF
TRBJ1-2,-,few,TRBV24-1,TGTGCCACCAGTGACCGGCCCGGGTATGGCTACACCTTC,CATSDRPGYGYTF
TRBJ2-5,-,many,TRBV29-1,TGCAGCGTTGAAGATTTCGGCGGTCAAGAGACCCAGTACTTC,CSVEDFGGQETQYF
TRBJ2-3,-,-,TRBV7-2,TGTGCCAGCAGTACTAAACAGGGAACGGGCACAGATACGCAGTATTTT,CASSTKQGTGTDTQYF
TRBJ1-1,-,many,TRBV19,TGTGCCAGTGGACGTGGTACTGAAGCTTTCTTT,CASGRGTEAFF
TRBJ1-1,-,-,TRBV12-3/TRBV12-4,TGTGCCAGCAAGGCAGCGAACACTGAAGCTTTCTTT,CASKAANTEAFF
TRBJ2-3,-,once,TRBV5-1,TGCGCCAGCAGGTTGTCTGACACAGATACGCAGTATTTT,CASRLSDTDTQYF
TRBJ1-1,-,few,TRBV12-3/TRBV12-4,TGTGCCAGCAGGGATGGCACTGAAGCTTTCTTT,CASRDGTEAFF
TRBJ2-3,TRBD2,-,TRBV6-1,TGTGCCAGCGACGCCCTTTGGGGGGGGGCAGATACGCAGTATTTT,CASDALWGGADTQYF
TRBJ1-2,-,-,TRBV3-1,TGTGCCAGCAGCTTGCCGGGTCTTCCCACTGGCTACACCTTC,CASSLPGLPTGYTF
TRBJ2-1,TRBD2,-,TRBV4-3,TGCGCCAGCAGCCCGCCTACTAGCGGGGGGTCGTACAATGAGCAGTTCTTC,CASSPPTSGGSYNEQFF
TRBJ1-2,-,-,TRBV29-1,TGCAGCGTTGGTCTGTCGTTCGGAGGTGACTACACCTTC,CSVGLSFGGDYTF
TRBJ2-6,-,few,TRBV14,TGTGCCAGCAGCCATCCAAGGAGCAGGCGAAGCTCTGGGGCCAACGTCCTGACTTTC,CASSHPRSRRSSGANVLTF
TRBJ2-1,TRBD2,few,TRBV29-1,TGCAGCGTTTATAGCGGGGGGGCCTACAATGAGCAGTTCTTC,CSVYSGGAYNEQFF
TRBJ2-7,-,many,TRBV7-9,TGTGCCAGCAGCCACAGGGTCGTAGACTCCTACGAGCAGTACTTC,CASSHRVVDSYEQYF
TRBJ1-4,TRBD1,-,TRBV5-5,TGTGCCAGCCAAAAACCGGGACAGGGGGCTGAAAAACTGTTTTTT,CASQKPGQGAEKLFF
TRBJ2-3,TRBD2,-,TRBV5-4,TGTGCCAGTAGACTAGCGGGGGGGACGCAGTATTTT,CASRLAGGTQYF
TRBJ2-7,TRBD1,-,TRBV7-9,TGTGCCAGCAGCTTACCAGGGGGATCCTACGAGCAGTACTTC,CASSLPGGSYEQYF
TRBJ2-1,-,many,TRBV7-9,TGTGCCAGCAGCTTGATTGGCAATGAGCAGTTCTTC,CASSLIGNEQFF
TRBJ2-1,TRBD2,-,TRBV5-6,TGTGCCAGCAGCTTGGTGGGGACTAGAGGTAATGAGCAGTTCTTC,CASSLVGTRGNEQFF
TRBJ2-2,TRBD1,many,TRBV19,TGTGCCAGTAGTATAGAGGACAGGGTAAACGGGGAGCTGTTTTTT,CASSIEDRVNGELFF
TRBJ2-3,-,-,TRBV7-3,TGTGCCAGCAGCTACCACACAGATACGCAGTATTTT,CASSYHTDTQYF
TRBJ2-1,TRBD2,-,TRBV18,TGTGCCAGCTCACCACCGCTAGGAGCGGGGGATGAGCAGTTCTTC,CASSPPLGAGDEQFF
TRBJ2-1,-,-,TRBV4-3,TGCGCCAGCAGCCAAGAAAGGGGCCAGGGAGCATACAATGAGCAGTTCTTC,CASSQERGQGAYNEQFF
TRBJ1-1,-,few,TRBV29-1,TGCAGCGTTGAAGATCGAAACACTGAAGCTTTCTTT,CSVEDRNTEAFF
TRBJ2-7,-,few,TRBV2,TGTGCCAGCAGTGAAGCGCTTCGGGGACTTAATTACGAGCAGTACTTC,CASSEALRGLNYEQYF
TRBJ1-2,-,few,TRBV19,TGTGCCAGTAGTATAACCGGGACACCTTATGGCTACACCTTC,CASSITGTPYGYTF
TRBJ1-2,-,few,TRBV29-1,TGCAGCGTCGCCGATCGGGGGATGTATGGCTACACCTTC,CSVADRGMYGYTF